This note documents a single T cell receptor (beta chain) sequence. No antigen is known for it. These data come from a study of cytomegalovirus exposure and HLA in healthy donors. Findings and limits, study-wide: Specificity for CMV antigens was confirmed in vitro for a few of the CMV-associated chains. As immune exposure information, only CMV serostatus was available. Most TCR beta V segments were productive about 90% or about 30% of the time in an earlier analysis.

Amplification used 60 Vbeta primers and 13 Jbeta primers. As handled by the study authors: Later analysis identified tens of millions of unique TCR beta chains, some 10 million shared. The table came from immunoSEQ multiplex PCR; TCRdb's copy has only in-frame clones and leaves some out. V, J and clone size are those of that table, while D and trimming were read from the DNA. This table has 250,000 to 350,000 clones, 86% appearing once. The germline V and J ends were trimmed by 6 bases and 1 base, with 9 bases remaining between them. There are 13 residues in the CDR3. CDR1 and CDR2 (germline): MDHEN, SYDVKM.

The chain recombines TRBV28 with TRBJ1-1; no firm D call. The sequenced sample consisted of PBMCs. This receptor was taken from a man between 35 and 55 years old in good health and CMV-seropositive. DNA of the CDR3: TGTGCCAGCAGCCGCCGGAGGAACACTGAAGCTTTCTTT. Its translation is CASSRRRNTEAFF.